Listed below are T cell receptor beta chains from one sample, sequenced in a study of graft-versus-host responses after intestinal transplantation. These receptors' targets are unknown. Repertoires were generated with immunoSEQ multiplex PCR, while TCRdb's copy carries only in-frame clones and drops some. This repertoire shows 90,000 to 150,000 clones, around 95% found once; its top ten account for over 2.5%. The sample here was unstimulated CD8+ T cells sorted from spleen or lymph node cells, taken before intestinal transplant. These receptor sequences come from a human donor who received an intestinal transplant. Both conserved end residues are part of each CDR3. A D gene is named only where the DNA matches it firmly.

d_call,cdr3_length,v_call,j_call,cdr3_aa
.,12,TRBV4-1,TRBJ2-5,CASSHLEDCQYF
TRBD2,17,TRBV4-3,TRBJ2-3,CASSQGERETTTDTQYF
.,16,TRBV28,TRBJ2-7,CASSYLRPFFSYEQYF
.,16,TRBV5-6,TRBJ2-2,CASSVDTERNTGELFF
TRBD2,17,TRBV10-3,TRBJ2-1,CAISELFSGSSYNEQFF
.,14,TRBV7-2,TRBJ2-5,CASSLGGGAETQYF
TRBD2,17,TRBV19,TRBJ2-1,CASSIASGRAAYNEQFF
.,16,TRBV28,TRBJ1-2,CASSLWGASLLYGYTF
.,14,TRBV15,TRBJ1-6,CATREQGGNSPLHF
TRBD1,16,TRBV4-3,TRBJ1-4,CASSQVGRGDNEKLFF
.,15,TRBV4-1,TRBJ1-2,CASSQVFQARYGYTF
TRBD1,14,TRBV6-6,TRBJ2-2,CASNGDRGPGELFF
.,12,TRBV29-1,TRBJ2-7,CSVTSSSYEQYF
.,11,TRBV28,TRBJ2-7,CASSPTREQYF
.,13,TRBV6-5,TRBJ2-1,CASSTKGGNEQFF
.,16,TRBV19,TRBJ2-3,CASSLRVIYSTDTQYF
.,14,TRBV5-4,TRBJ2-7,CASSLTGTPYEQYF
.,13,TRBV7-6,TRBJ2-7,CASSLGDNNEQYF
.,12,TRBV27,TRBJ1-5,CASSRVNQPQHF
TRBD1,14,TRBV28,TRBJ1-4,CASSSTGNNEKLFF
.,14,TRBV5-1,TRBJ1-2,CASSQGQTNYGYTF
TRBD2,15,TRBV7-9,TRBJ2-3,CASSLSGRDTDTQYF
.,14,TRBV19,TRBJ2-7,CASSMYGPAYEQYF
.,19,TRBV18,TRBJ2-6,CASSCIEDILQSRANVLTF
TRBD2,16,TRBV10-1,.,CASSPGLAGPTYEQYF
.,13,TRBV5-6,TRBJ2-7,CASSFDSSYEQYF
.,13,TRBV2,TRBJ2-1,CASSSGTQSEQFF
.,17,TRBV5-1,TRBJ2-1,CASSLEVLQGLDNEQFF
TRBD1,12,TRBV30,TRBJ2-7,CAWRGTGYEQYF
TRBD2,16,TRBV4-1,TRBJ2-3,CASSHPSGRGPDTQYF
.,18,TRBV5-8,TRBJ1-1,CASSSHARRGRMNTEAFF
TRBD1,18,TRBV12-5,TRBJ2-5,CASGLVAFGDRVLETQYF
TRBD1,14,TRBV29-1,TRBJ1-2,CSALGQGLNYGYTF
TRBD1,14,TRBV19,TRBJ2-2,CASRDRGGTGELFF
TRBD1,18,TRBV28,TRBJ1-2,CASSLTISGQGVNYGYTF
TRBD1,12,TRBV30,TRBJ2-4,CACDRGENIQYF
.,12,TRBV28,TRBJ2-5,CASSTSSETQYF
.,12,TRBV14,TRBJ2-7,CASSLVGYEQYF
.,13,TRBV27,TRBJ2-7,CATQDLGAYEQYF
.,13,TRBV6-1,TRBJ2-2,CASSWQENGELFF
TRBD1,13,TRBV6-4,TRBJ2-7,CASSLTGGLLVYF
.,13,TRBV28,TRBJ2-7,CASSDVTVYEQYF
.,18,TRBV28,TRBJ2-1,CASIPKWESDLLYNEQFF
.,14,TRBV28,TRBJ2-2,CASNPSLSVGELFF
.,15,TRBV7-2,TRBJ1-6,CASSLVSRFNSPLHF
.,11,TRBV6-1,TRBJ2-7,CAHGPRGEQYF
.,15,TRBV28,TRBJ2-7,CASSSVRRDSYEQYF
.,20,TRBV28,.,CASSLPIRLPQSGFHNEQYF
.,14,TRBV7-9,TRBJ2-7,CASSSPGPPYEQYF
.,14,TRBV5-6,TRBJ2-7,CASSPDRARSEQYF
TRBD2,15,TRBV7-7,TRBJ2-5,CASSIRLAGGETQYF
.,11,TRBV21-1,TRBJ1-4,CASSKFAKLFF
.,17,TRBV4-1,TRBJ1-1,CASSPGGGARGNTEAFF
TRBD1,14,TRBV13,TRBJ2-1,CASSLGTAYNEQFF
.,12,TRBV2,TRBJ1-2,CAGSDGENGYTF
TRBD1,11,TRBV27,TRBJ1-2,CASGTAYGYTF
TRBD2,13,TRBV29-1,.,CSVRLAGSYEQYF
TRBD2,15,TRBV19,TRBJ2-7,CASSSLAGFEYEQYF
.,16,TRBV5-4,TRBJ1-2,CASSLGTPGHIYGYTF
.,15,TRBV28,TRBJ2-1,CASSLIGLGSNEQFF